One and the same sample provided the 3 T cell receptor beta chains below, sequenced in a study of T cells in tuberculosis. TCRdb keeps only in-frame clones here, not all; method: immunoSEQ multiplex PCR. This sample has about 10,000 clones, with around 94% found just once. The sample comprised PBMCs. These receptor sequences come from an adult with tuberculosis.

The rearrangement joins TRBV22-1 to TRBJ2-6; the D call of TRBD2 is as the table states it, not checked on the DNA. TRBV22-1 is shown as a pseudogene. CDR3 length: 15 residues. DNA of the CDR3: TGTCCTGGGAGTAGCGAACAAAGTCGGGCCAACGTCCTGACTTTC. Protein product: CPGSSEQSRANVLTF.

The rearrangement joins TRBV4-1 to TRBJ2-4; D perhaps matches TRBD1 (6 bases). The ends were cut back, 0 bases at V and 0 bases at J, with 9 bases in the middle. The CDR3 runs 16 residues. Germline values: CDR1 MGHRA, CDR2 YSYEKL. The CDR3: CASSQETGLAKNIQYF. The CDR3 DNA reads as TGCGCCAGCAGCCAAGAAACAGGGCTAGCCAAAAACATTCAGTACTTC.

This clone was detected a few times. The CDR3 reads CASSLSGGGGDGYTF. CDR3 DNA: TGTGCCAGCAGTTTATCGGGAGGGGGAGGGGATGGCTACACCTTC. The J gene is TRBJ1-2, the V gene TRBV28; tentative D call: TRBD1 (6 bases). CDR1 and CDR2 from the germline V gene are MDHEN and SYDVKM. Trimming cost V 1 base and J 6 bases, with 15 bases left between them. The CDR3 consists of 15 residues.